This T cell receptor beta chain appears in the sequencing data of a study of cytomegalovirus exposure and HLA in healthy donors. On the study more broadly: Early released data comprised tens of millions of unique TCRs from HLA-typed donors.

V lost 6 bases and J lost 16, with 10 bases in between. CDR1 and CDR2 from the germline V gene are MDHEN and SYDVKM. This CDR3 has 10 residues. Overall study results and limits: Despite most TCR sequences being rare, some public TCRs occurred in many donors. The authors enumerated over 150 TCR beta chains as linked to cytomegalovirus. Differences between HLA loci emerged in a later analysis of TCR association rates, with DRB1 most and HLA-C fewest.

The study ran its PCR with 60 Vbeta and 13 Jbeta primers. Profiled with immunoSEQ multiplex PCR; TCRdb holds only in-frame clones, not every one. This table holds 200,000 to 250,000 clones. To note about this clone: Its antigen is as yet unknown.

This chain joins TRBV28 and TRBJ1-6; a weak D match, TRBD1 (6 bases). Sequences were obtained from PBMCs. This TCR derives from a girl under 10 years old in good health and CMV-seropositive. CDR3 sequence: CASSLDSLHF. CDR3 coding DNA: TGTGCCAGCAGCCTGGACAGTCTCCACTTT.